This passage covers 11 T cell receptor beta chains from one sample sequenced in a study of T cell changes during pregnancy in multiple sclerosis. Profiled with immunoSEQ multiplex PCR; TCRdb holds only in-frame clones, not every one. The sample contains 60,000 or so clones, 90% to 95% of which appear only once. The sequencing used peripheral blood, collected before pregnancy. The receptors come from a female donor with multiple sclerosis, enrolled in a pregnancy study.

The CDR3: CASSFGVKGYTF. CDR3 coding DNA: TGCGCCAGCAGCTTCGGGGTAAAGGGCTACACCTTC. The chain is built from TRBV5-1 and TRBJ1-2; D is undetermined. This CDR3 is 12 amino acids long. Trimming left V 2 bases short and J 8 bases short, with 10 bases between. Germline V gene sequence: CDR1 SGHRS, CDR2 YFSETQ.

CDR3 loop: CASSQDPSGGAGEQFF. CDR3 nucleotides: TGCGCCAGCAGCCAAGATCCTAGCGGGGGGGCAGGTGAGCAGTTCTTC. This chain uses TRBV4-3 with TRBJ2-1; 12 bases fit TRBD2. Germline CDR1 LGHNA, CDR2 YSLEER. This CDR3 is built from 16 residues. V lost 0 bases, J lost 9 bases, and 6 bases stayed unmatched.

A remark on this clone: Distinct nucleotide sequences in the sample also encode this CDR3. This chain uses TRBV2 with TRBJ1-2; D remains ambiguous. The CDR3 runs to 13 residues. CDR1 and CDR2 from the germline V gene are SNHLY and FYNNEI. V was cut by 4 bases and J by 2 bases, with 8 bases left in between. The CDR3: CASSGEVNYGYTF. The CDR3, as DNA: TGTGCCAGCAGTGGAGAGGTCAACTATGGCTACACCTTC.

This chain connects TRBV5-1 to TRBJ1-1; TRBD1 is a possible D gene (5 bases). The V gene's germline CDR1 is SGHRS and CDR2 YFSETQ. The V end was cut by 4 bases, the J end by 4 bases, with 17 bases between. The CDR3 is 15 residues long. CDR3 region: CASSAAGTPGTEAFF. The CDR3 DNA reads as TGCGCCAGCAGCGCGGCCGGGACTCCAGGCACTGAAGCTTTCTTT.

The V and J genes are TRBV18 and TRBJ2-7; no reliable D call. The CDR3 is made up of 14 amino acids. The germline gives CDR1 KGHSH, CDR2 LQKENI. V lost 0 bases and J 2 bases, leaving 8 bases between the germline ends. The CDR3: CASSPPTDPYEQYF. For the CDR3, the DNA is TGTGCCAGCTCACCACCTACAGACCCCTACGAGCAGTACTTC. Drawing the rest from reference TRBV18 and TRBJ2-7, the complete variable domain is NAGVMQNPRHLVRRRGQEARLRCSPMKGHSHVYWYRQLPEEGLKFMVYLQKENIIDESGMPKERFSAEFPKEGPSILRIQQVVRGDSAAYFCASSPPTDPYEQYFGPGTRLTVT.

This sequence joins TRBV4-1 and TRBJ2-3, with D perhaps TRBD1 (6 bases). Germline V lookup: CDR1 MGHRA, CDR2 YSYEKL. The CDR3 loop spans 19 amino acids. V lost 1 base, J lost 5 bases, and 25 bases lay in between. The CDR3 DNA sequence: TGCGCCAGCAGCCAAGGCCCCGGAAGTGAACAGGGTCTGAGAGATACGCAGTATTTT. It translates to CASSQGPGSEQGLRDTQYF.

The chain is built from TRBV4-1 and TRBJ1-4, with 11 bases fitting TRBD1. CDR3 length: 14 residues. Germline V gene sequence: CDR1 MGHRA, CDR2 YSYEKL. V trimming: 4 bases; J trimming: 8 bases; junction bases outside the gene matches: 3. CDR3 in DNA: TGCGCCAGCAGCCGGGACAGGGGGGACGAAAAACTGTTTTTT. Protein product: CASSRDRGDEKLFF.

The chain links TRBV2 to TRBJ2-1, with TRBD2 matching 7 bases. This CDR3 has 15 residues. From germline, CDR1 is SNHLY and CDR2 FYNNEI. Losses at the gene ends were 6 bases for V and 2 bases for J; bases not matched to a gene: 7. CDR3 nucleotides: TGTGCCAGCAGGGCTTCTAGCGGAACCTACAATGAGCAGTTCTTC. The encoded protein is CASRASSGTYNEQFF.

The J gene is TRBJ1-3, the V gene TRBV6-5, with D possibly being TRBD1 (5 bases). V gave up 7 bases and J gave up 3 bases, with 16 bases separating them. CDR3 length equals 15 residues. Germline V gene data show CDR1 as MNHEY and CDR2 as SVGAGI. The CDR3 spells CASTITGTRGNTIYF. As DNA, the CDR3 is TGTGCCAGCACAATCACCGGGACTCGTGGAAACACCATATATTTT.

The chain recombines TRBV6-1 with TRBJ1-1; 9 positions agree with TRBD1. Germline V gene sequence: CDR1 MNHNS, CDR2 SASEGT. V gave up 4 bases and J gave up 4 bases; unmatched junction bases: 7. This CDR3 spans 15 amino acids. The CDR3 DNA sequence: TGTGCCAGCAGTGCGACGGACAGGGGAAGCACTGAAGCTTTCTTT. This gives the protein CASSATDRGSTEAFF.

The gene calls are TRBV2 and TRBJ2-3, with TRBD2 identical over 9 bases. The CDR3 is made up of 15 amino acids. V dropped 7 bases and J dropped 4; count of bases not matched to a gene: 9. The germline gives CDR1 SNHLY, CDR2 FYNNEI. CDR3 sequence (DNA): TGTGCCAGCACCTGGGGTAGCGGGGGTGCAGATACGCAGTATTTT. It translates to CASTWGSGGADTQYF.